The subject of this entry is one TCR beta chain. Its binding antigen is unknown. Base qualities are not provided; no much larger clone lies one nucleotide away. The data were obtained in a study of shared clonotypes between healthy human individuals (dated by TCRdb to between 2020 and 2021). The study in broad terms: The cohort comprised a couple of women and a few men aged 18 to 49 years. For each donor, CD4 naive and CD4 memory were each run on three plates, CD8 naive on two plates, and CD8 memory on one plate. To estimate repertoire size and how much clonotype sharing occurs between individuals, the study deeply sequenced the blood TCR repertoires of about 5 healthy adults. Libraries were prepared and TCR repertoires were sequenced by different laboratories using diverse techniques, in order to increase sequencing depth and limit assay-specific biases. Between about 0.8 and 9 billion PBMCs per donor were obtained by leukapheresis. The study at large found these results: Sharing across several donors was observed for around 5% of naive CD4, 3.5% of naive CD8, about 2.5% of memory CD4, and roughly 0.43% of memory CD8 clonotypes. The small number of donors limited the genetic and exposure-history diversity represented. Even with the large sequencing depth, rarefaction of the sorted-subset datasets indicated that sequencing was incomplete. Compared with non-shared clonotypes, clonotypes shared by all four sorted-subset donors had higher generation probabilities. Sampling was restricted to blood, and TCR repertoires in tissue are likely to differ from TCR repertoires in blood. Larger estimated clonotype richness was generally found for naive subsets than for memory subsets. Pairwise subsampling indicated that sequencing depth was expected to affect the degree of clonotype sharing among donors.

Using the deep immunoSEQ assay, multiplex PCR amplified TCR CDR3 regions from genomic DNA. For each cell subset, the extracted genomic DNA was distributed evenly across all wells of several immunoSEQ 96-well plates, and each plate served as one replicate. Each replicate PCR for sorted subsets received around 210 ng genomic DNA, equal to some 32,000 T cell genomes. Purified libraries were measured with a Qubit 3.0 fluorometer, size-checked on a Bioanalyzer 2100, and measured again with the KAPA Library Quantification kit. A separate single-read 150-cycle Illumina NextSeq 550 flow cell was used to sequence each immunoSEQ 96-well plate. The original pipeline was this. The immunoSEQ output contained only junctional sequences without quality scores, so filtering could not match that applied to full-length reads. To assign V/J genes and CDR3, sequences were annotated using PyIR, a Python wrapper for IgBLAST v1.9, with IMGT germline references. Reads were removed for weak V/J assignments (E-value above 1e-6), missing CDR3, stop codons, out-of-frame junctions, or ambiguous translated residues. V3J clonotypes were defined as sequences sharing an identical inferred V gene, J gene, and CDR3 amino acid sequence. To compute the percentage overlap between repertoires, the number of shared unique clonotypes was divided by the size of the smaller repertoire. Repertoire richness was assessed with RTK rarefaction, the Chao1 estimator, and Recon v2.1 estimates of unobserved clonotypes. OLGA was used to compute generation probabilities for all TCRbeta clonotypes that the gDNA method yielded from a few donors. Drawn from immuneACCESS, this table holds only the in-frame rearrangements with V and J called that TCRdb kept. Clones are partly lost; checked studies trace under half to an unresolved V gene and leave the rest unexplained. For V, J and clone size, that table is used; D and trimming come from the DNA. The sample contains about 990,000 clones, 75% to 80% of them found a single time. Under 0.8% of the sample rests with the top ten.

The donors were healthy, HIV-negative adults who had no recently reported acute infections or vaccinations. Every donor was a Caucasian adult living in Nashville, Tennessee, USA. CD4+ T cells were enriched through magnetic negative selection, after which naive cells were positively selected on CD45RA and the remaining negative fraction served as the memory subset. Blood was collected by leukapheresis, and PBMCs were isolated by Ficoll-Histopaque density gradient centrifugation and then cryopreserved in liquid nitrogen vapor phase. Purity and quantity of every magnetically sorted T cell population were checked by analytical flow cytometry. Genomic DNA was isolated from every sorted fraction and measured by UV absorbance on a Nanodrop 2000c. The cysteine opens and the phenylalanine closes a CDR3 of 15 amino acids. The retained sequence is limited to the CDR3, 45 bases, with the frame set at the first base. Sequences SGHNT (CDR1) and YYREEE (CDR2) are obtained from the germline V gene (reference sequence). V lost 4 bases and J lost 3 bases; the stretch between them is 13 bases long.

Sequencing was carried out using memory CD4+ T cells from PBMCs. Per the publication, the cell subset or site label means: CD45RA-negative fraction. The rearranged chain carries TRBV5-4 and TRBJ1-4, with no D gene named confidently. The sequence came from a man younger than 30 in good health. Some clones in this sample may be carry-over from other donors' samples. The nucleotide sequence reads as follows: TGTGCCAGCAGCCCAAGTGGATCCCCTAATGAAAAACTGTTTTTT. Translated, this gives CASSPSGSPNEKLFF.